This T cell receptor (beta chain) appears in the sequencing data of a study of blood T cell repertoires in COVID-19. Study background: The analysed material was cDNA or gDNA that came from T cells, B-cell-depleted T cells, or PBMCs.

This table comes from immunoSEQ multiplex PCR, and its TCRdb copy is limited to in-frame clones, with some not included. Of about 280,000 clones in the sample, around 84% are singletons; the top ten hold around 5%. During the 2 weeks before they entered the study, exposed participants had met someone with a PCR-confirmed or clinician-diagnosed COVID-19 case. This CDR3 is built from 12 residues. Germline V gene sequence: CDR1 ENHRY, CDR2 SYGVKD. J gave up 1 base and V 10 bases, and 3 bases lay outside the gene matches. This clone showed up just a few times. This clonotype originated in a man aged 35 to 55 who had been exposed to COVID-19. This sequence joins TRBV10-3 and TRBJ1-1; 7 bases fit TRBD1. The sample was PBMCs or T cells enriched from blood (not recorded which). In nucleotides, the CDR3 is TGTGCCAGTGGGACAGCGAACACTGAAGCTTTCTTT. It encodes CASGTANTEAFF.